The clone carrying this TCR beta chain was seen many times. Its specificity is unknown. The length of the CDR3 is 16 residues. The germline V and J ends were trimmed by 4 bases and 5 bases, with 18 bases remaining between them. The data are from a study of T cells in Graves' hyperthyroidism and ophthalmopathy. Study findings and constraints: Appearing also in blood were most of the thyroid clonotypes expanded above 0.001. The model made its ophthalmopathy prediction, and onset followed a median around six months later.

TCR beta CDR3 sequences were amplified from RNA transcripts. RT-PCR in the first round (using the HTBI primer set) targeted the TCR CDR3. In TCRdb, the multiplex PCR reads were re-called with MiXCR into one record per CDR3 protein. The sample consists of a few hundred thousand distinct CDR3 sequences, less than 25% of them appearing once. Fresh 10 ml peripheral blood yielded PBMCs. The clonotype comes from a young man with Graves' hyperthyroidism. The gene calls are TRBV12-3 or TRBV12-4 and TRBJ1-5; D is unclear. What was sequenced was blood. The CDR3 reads CASSSYRLRGDQPQHF. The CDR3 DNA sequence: TGTGCCAGCAGTTCATATAGGCTCAGAGGCGATCAGCCCCAGCATTTT.